This TCR beta chain was captured by sequencing in a study of CD8+ T cells in alopecia areata. Extracted from the samples, RNA was reverse transcribed into cDNA to serve as the sequencing template. Profiling relied on immunoSEQ multiplex PCR, and the TCRdb table lists in-frame clones only, not all of them. Of more than 100,000 clones listed, about nine tenths were seen once; the top ten hold 8.5% to 14%. Treatment reported: oral pan-JAK inhibitor, 5-10 mg twice daily. Study results and caveats: Normal skin's resident alphabeta T cells are sequenced alongside lesional scalp T cells.

The CDR3 length is 14 residues. V was shortened by 6 bases and J by 8 bases, with 17 bases between the two germline ends. In germline, CDR1 is LNHDA, CDR2 SQIVND (reference sequence). Comments on this clone: The target antigen is unknown.

The chain is built from TRBV19 and TRBJ2-1; D gene uncertain. The receptor comes from a human donor with alopecia areata. Sequencing used CD8+ T cells sorted from blood, obtained at roughly week 30, from a patient treated with tofacitinib. The CDR3 sequence: CASSFARLWDEQFF. CDR3 bases: TGTGCCAGTAGCTTCGCCCGCCTTTGGGATGAGCAGTTCTTC.